A few counts support the clone carrying this T cell receptor beta chain. At one boundary the junction diverges from the germline segment, which might be a read error. The record originates from a study of early T cells in non-severe SARS-CoV-2 infection. TCRdb used MiXCR to reprocess the 5' RACE reads, holding one entry per CDR3 protein. The table lists roughly 48,000 distinct CDR3 sequences, around 6% of them singletons. This CDR3 comprises 12 residues. Germline CDR1 is SNHLY and CDR2 is FYNNEI. This TCR derives from an adult who was a healthcare worker with PCR-confirmed SARS-CoV-2 infection or an uninfected control (not recorded which). Sequenced: whole blood. The chain links TRBV2 to TRBJ2-7, with a tentative D call TRBD1 (5 bases). CDR3 sequence: CAGRAISYEQYF. The CDR3 region has the DNA TGTGCCGGCAGGGCAATCTCCTACGAGCAGTACTTC.